Listed below are T cell receptor beta chains from one sample, sequenced in a study of blood T cell repertoires in COVID-19. Sequencing used immunoSEQ multiplex PCR; TCRdb keeps in-frame clones, though not all of them. The sample carries approximately 150,000 clones, 70% to 90% recorded once. The sequenced material came from peripheral blood. These receptors were obtained from a woman aged 45-65 years with COVID-19, enrolled during active disease. CDR3s include the opening cysteine and the closing phenylalanine or tryptophan. A D gene is named only where the DNA matches it firmly. Clone size is stated in some rows and not others, as once, few, many or a class when expanded.

V: TRBV4-3
J: TRBJ2-1
size: -
D: TRBD2
DNA: TGCGCCAGCAGCCATTCCCTACTAGCGGGGGGGCTTACGGAGCAGTTCTTC
CDR3: CASSHSLLAGGLTEQFF

V: TRBV6-5
J: TRBJ1-2
size: once
D: TRBD1
DNA: TGTGCCAGCAGTTACGTACAGGGGATAATCGATGGCTACACCTTC
CDR3: CASSYVQGIIDGYTF

V: TRBV5-1
J: TRBJ2-7
size: -
D: TRBD1
DNA: TGCGCCAGCAGCCTAGGGGGCCCAGCCGAGCAGTACTTC
CDR3: CASSLGGPAEQYF

V: TRBV9
J: TRBJ1-2
size: -
D: -
DNA: TGTGCCAGCGGAGGTAGGCAGTTGGGCTACACCTTC
CDR3: CASGGRQLGYTF

V: TRBV7-7
J: TRBJ2-5
size: -
D: -
DNA: TGTGCCAGCAGCTTAATAGAGGAAGAGACCCAGTACTTC
CDR3: CASSLIEEETQYF

V: TRBV5-1
J: TRBJ1-1
size: -
D: TRBD1
DNA: TGCGCCAGCAGCCCAACAGGGGGGTACACTGAAGCTTTCTTT
CDR3: CASSPTGGYTEAFF

V: TRBV4-3
J: TRBJ2-3
size: -
D: TRBD2
DNA: TGCGCCAGCAGCCAAGACCTTAGCGGGGGGACTAGCACAGATACGCAGTATTTT
CDR3: CASSQDLSGGTSTDTQYF

V: TRBV7-9
J: TRBJ2-7
size: -
D: TRBD1
DNA: TGTGCCAGCAGCTTAGGGACAGGCCTCCTCTCCTACGAGCAGTACTTC
CDR3: CASSLGTGLLSYEQYF

V: TRBV4-2
J: TRBJ2-7
size: -
D: -
DNA: TGTGCCAGCAGCCAAATCGGGGAGGAGAACGAGCAGTACTTC
CDR3: CASSQIGEENEQYF

V: TRBV5-1
J: TRBJ1-1
size: -
D: -
DNA: TGCGCCAGCAGCTCGAAGGACAGAAACATGAACACTGAAGCTTTCTTT
CDR3: CASSSKDRNMNTEAFF

V: TRBV25-1
J: TRBJ2-2
size: -
D: -
DNA: TGTGCCAGCACTCCTTCGGCTAGCGAGACCGGGGAGCTGTTTTTT
CDR3: CASTPSASETGELFF

V: TRBV9
J: TRBJ2-7
size: -
D: -
DNA: TGTGCCAGCAGCGTAGAGGGGGGGACTTACGAGCAGTACTTC
CDR3: CASSVEGGTYEQYF

V: TRBV14
J: TRBJ1-2
size: -
D: -
DNA: TGTGCCAGCAGCCAGACTAAGGGCTGGGGCTACACCTTC
CDR3: CASSQTKGWGYTF

V: TRBV6-1
J: TRBJ1-1
size: -
D: -
DNA: TGTGCCAGCAGTGAAGGGCTGAACACTGAAGCTTTCTTT
CDR3: CASSEGLNTEAFF

V: TRBV6-1
J: TRBJ1-5
size: -
D: -
DNA: TGTGCCAGCAGTGAAGTGGGCAGCAATCAGCCCCAGCATTTT
CDR3: CASSEVGSNQPQHF

V: TRBV5-1
J: TRBJ2-5
size: -
D: TRBD2
DNA: TGCGCCAGCAGCTTGGATCAAGCGGGGGGCCAAGAGACCCAGTACTTC
CDR3: CASSLDQAGGQETQYF

V: TRBV2
J: TRBJ2-5
size: -
D: -
DNA: TGTGCCAGCAGTGAACAGGACTTTTGGGAGACCCAGTACTTC
CDR3: CASSEQDFWETQYF

V: TRBV3-1/TRBV3-2
J: TRBJ2-3
size: -
D: TRBD1
DNA: TGTGCCAGCAGCCAAAGGACAGGGGGATACGCAGATACGCAGTATTTT
CDR3: CASSQRTGGYADTQYF

V: TRBV18
J: TRBJ2-7
size: many
D: -
DNA: TGTGCCAGCTCGCGAACAGGGGGGGACTCCTACGAGCAGTACTTC
CDR3: CASSRTGGDSYEQYF

V: TRBV30
J: TRBJ1-6
size: few
D: -
DNA: TGTGCCTGGACGCGTTTGTTCAATTCACCCCTCCACTTT
CDR3: CAWTRLFNSPLHF

V: TRBV4-1
J: TRBJ2-7
size: -
D: -
DNA: TGCGCCAGCAGCCAAGACGCCCAAGGGGACGAGCAGTACTTC
CDR3: CASSQDAQGDEQYF

V: TRBV27
J: TRBJ2-6
size: -
D: -
DNA: TGTGCCAGCAGTTCCACAGGAGGGGGGGCCAACGTCCTGACTTTC
CDR3: CASSSTGGGANVLTF

V: TRBV7-2
J: TRBJ2-3
size: -
D: -
DNA: TGTGCCAGCAGCTTAGGTATCAGTTCAGATACGCAGTATTTT
CDR3: CASSLGISSDTQYF

V: TRBV7-9
J: TRBJ2-7
size: -
D: -
DNA: TGTGCCAGCAGCAGAGGGACCTACGAGCAGTACTTC
CDR3: CASSRGTYEQYF

V: TRBV4-2
J: TRBJ1-5
size: -
D: -
DNA: TGTGCCAGCAGCCAAGATTACAGACCTCAGCCCCAGCATTTT
CDR3: CASSQDYRPQPQHF

V: TRBV24-1
J: TRBJ2-3
size: -
D: -
DNA: TGTGCCACCAGGAGTAGCGGAACCACAGATACGCAGTATTTT
CDR3: CATRSSGTTDTQYF

V: TRBV2
J: TRBJ1-3
size: -
D: -
DNA: TGTGCCAGCAGTGGAGTAGGAGGGACTGGAAACACCATATATTTT
CDR3: CASSGVGGTGNTIYF

V: TRBV5-4
J: TRBJ1-1
size: -
D: -
DNA: TGTGCCAGCAGCTCGGGAATGAACACTGAAGCTTTCTTT
CDR3: CASSSGMNTEAFF

V: TRBV30
J: TRBJ1-1
size: few
D: TRBD1
DNA: TGTGCCTGGAGTGTCACAGGGGTCGGTGAAGCTTTCTTT
CDR3: CAWSVTGVGEAFF

V: TRBV7-6
J: TRBJ2-1
size: -
D: TRBD2
DNA: TGTGCCAGCAGCCTGCAGACTAGCGGGGGTTACAATGAGCAGTTCTTC
CDR3: CASSLQTSGGYNEQFF

V: TRBV6-5
J: TRBJ2-7
size: -
D: TRBD2
DNA: TGTGCCAGCAGTTACTGGGGGGGGGTCAGCTCCTACGAGCAGTACTTC
CDR3: CASSYWGGVSSYEQYF

V: TRBV7-9
J: TRBJ1-6
size: once
D: TRBD1
DNA: TGTGCCAGCAGCCCGGGACAGTATAATTCACCCCTCCACTTT
CDR3: CASSPGQYNSPLHF

V: TRBV19
J: TRBJ2-7
size: -
D: -
DNA: TGTGCCAGTAGTCCCCTTTCCGGGAAATCCTACGAGCAGTACTTC
CDR3: CASSPLSGKSYEQYF

V: TRBV9
J: TRBJ1-5
size: -
D: TRBD1
DNA: TGTGCCAGCAGCGTAGGACAGGGGAATCAGCCCCAGCATTTT
CDR3: CASSVGQGNQPQHF

V: TRBV6-5
J: TRBJ2-3
size: -
D: TRBD2
DNA: TGTGCCAGCACCTCGGGACTAGCGGGTACTGATACGCAGTATTTT
CDR3: CASTSGLAGTDTQYF

V: TRBV29-1
J: TRBJ2-2
size: -
D: TRBD2
DNA: TGCAGCGTAGGTCGGTGGCTAGCGGGGAGGACCGGGGAGCTGTTTTTT
CDR3: CSVGRWLAGRTGELFF

V: TRBV18
J: TRBJ1-2
size: -
D: TRBD1
DNA: TGTGCCAGCTCACAAATCCGGGACAGCCGAGACCCCATCTATGGCTACACCTTC
CDR3: CASSQIRDSRDPIYGYTF

V: TRBV11-2
J: TRBJ1-4
size: few
D: TRBD1
DNA: TGTGCCAGCAGCTCAGGACAGGGGGCTGAAAAACTGTTTTTT
CDR3: CASSSGQGAEKLFF

V: TRBV27
J: TRBJ2-7
size: few
D: TRBD1
DNA: TGTGCCAGCAGTTTAGCGGGTGGGCAGGGGGCCTACTACGAGCAGTACTTC
CDR3: CASSLAGGQGAYYEQYF

V: TRBV5-4
J: TRBJ1-2
size: -
D: -
DNA: TGTGCCAGCAGCGTGGGGGGGCGTATGGACTATGGCTACACCTTC
CDR3: CASSVGGRMDYGYTF

V: TRBV11-3
J: TRBJ2-5
size: -
D: TRBD2
DNA: TGTGCCAGCAGCCCGCGACTAGCGGGGAGGGAGACCCAGTACTTC
CDR3: CASSPRLAGRETQYF

V: TRBV24-1
J: TRBJ2-3
size: -
D: TRBD2
DNA: TGTGCCACCAGTGATGGTTTTCTAGCGGGGAGGGCAGATACGCAGTATTTT
CDR3: CATSDGFLAGRADTQYF